This T cell receptor beta chain derives from a study of monozygotic twins with inflammatory bowel disease. Study-level points and caveats: TCRbeta diversity (inverse Simpson) was lower in IBD patients than in healthy co-twins.

Whole blood served as the source of total RNA, and no T cell sorting took place. To note about this clonotype: Its antigen is unknown.

CDR3 length: 16 amino acids. The V gene's germline CDR1 is SGHRS and CDR2 YFSETQ. Through template switching, UMIs that included a 6-nucleotide sample barcode were added. Two nested PCRs, roughly 16 and 10 cycles, amplified TCRalpha and TCRbeta cDNA. TCRdb reworked the 5' RACE reads into one entry per CDR3 protein, no DNA. In all, the sample yields a few hundred thousand distinct CDR3 sequences. The sequenced sample consisted of blood. The sequence was obtained from a human donor with ulcerative colitis or Crohn's disease, or a healthy co-twin of an affected twin (not recorded which). J is TRBJ1-5 and V is TRBV5-1; the D gene TCRdb calls, TRBD1, cannot be checked with no DNA. The CDR3 protein is CASSLVGTGAGQPQHF.